This entry lists 14 T cell receptor beta chains sequenced from one sample in a study of cytomegalovirus exposure and HLA in healthy donors. The method was immunoSEQ multiplex PCR; TCRdb's version includes in-frame clones alone and lacks a portion of them. The data show around 230,000 clones, around 85% seen once. The source material was PBMCs. These receptors all stem from a woman between 25 and 40 years old in good health and CMV-seropositive.

V and J are TRBV30 and TRBJ1-4; D may be TRBD1 (6 bases). Per germline, CDR1 GTSNPN and CDR2 SVGIG (reference sequence). This CDR3 comprises 16 residues. The V end was cut by 3 bases, the J end by 0 bases, with 14 bases between. The DNA for the CDR3 is TGTGCCTGGAGCGATGGGACACTTACAACTAATGAAAAACTGTTTTTT. Translating gives CAWSDGTLTTNEKLFF. Supplemented by reference TRBV30 and TRBJ1-4, the full variable domain reads SQTIHQWPATLVQPVGSPLSLECTVEGTSNPNLYWYRQAAGRGLQLLFYSVGIGQISSEVPQNLSASRPQDRQFILSSKKLLLSDSGFYLCAWSDGTLTTNEKLFFGSGTQLSVL.

The V and J genes are TRBV19 and TRBJ1-1, with TRBD1 as a possible D gene (6 bases). CDR1 LNHDA and CDR2 SQIVND come from the germline V gene (reference sequence). Trimming took off 3 bases at V and 5 bases at J, with 13 bases between the two ends. The CDR3 contains 14 residues. For the CDR3, the DNA is TGTGCCAGTAGTATTGGTCAGGGGTGGACTGAAGCTTTCTTT. It is translated as CASSIGQGWTEAFF.

The CDR3 sequence is CASSFGLAAYEQYF. The CDR3 region has the DNA TGTGCCAGCAGTTTTGGTCTAGCGGCCTACGAGCAGTACTTC. V gene TRBV28 combines with J gene TRBJ2-7; 7 positions match TRBD2. J lost 2 bases, V lost 3 bases, and 4 bases had no gene match. The V gene's germline CDR1 is MDHEN and CDR2 SYDVKM. The length of the CDR3 is 14 residues.

The chain links TRBV7-6 to TRBJ2-1; 13 bases are shared with TRBD2. Losses at the gene ends were 8 bases for V and 6 bases for J; bases not matched to a gene: 19. Germline-derived CDR1 and CDR2 are SGHVS and FNYEAQ. The CDR3 is 19 amino acids. The CDR3 nucleotides read TGTGCCAGCCAGCAGCGAAGGGGACTAGCGGGACTGTGGGGCAATGAGCAGTTCTTC. Protein: CASQQRRGLAGLWGNEQFF.

The chain combines TRBV30 with TRBJ2-7, with a possible D match to TRBD1 (5 bases). V gave up 4 bases and J gave up 3 bases, with 13 bases separating them. This CDR3 region has 13 residues. Germline-derived CDR1 and CDR2 are GTSNPN and SVGIG (reference sequence). DNA for the CDR3: TGTGCCTGGAAGGGCAGGGCGTACTACGAGCAGTACTTC. Residues: CAWKGRAYYEQYF.

This clone is a singleton in its sample. Here the CDR3 reads CASSGGLAGPTGETQYF. As DNA, the CDR3 is TGTGCCAGTAGTGGGGGACTAGCGGGGCCAACGGGAGAGACCCAGTACTTC. This sequence joins TRBV19 and TRBJ2-5; 13 positions match TRBD2. With V trimmed by 5 bases and J by 4 bases, 10 bases remained unmatched. Germline values: CDR1 LNHDA, CDR2 SQIVND (reference sequence). The CDR3 has 17 amino acids.

The genes are TRBV7-9 and TRBJ1-2; D is perhaps TRBD1 (6 bases). Deletions cut 7 bases from V and 3 bases from J, with 21 bases between. CDR3 length equals 16 residues. Germline V CDR1 and CDR2: SEHNR, FQNEAQ (reference sequence). CDR3 loop: CASIAPDRPFDYGYTF. The CDR3, as DNA: TGTGCCAGCATCGCGCCGGACAGACCCTTTGACTATGGCTACACCTTC.

The V gene is TRBV5-1, the J gene TRBJ2-1, with D possibly being TRBD1 (5 bases). CDR3 size: 12 residues. The V end was cut by 5 bases, the J end by 6 bases, with 9 bases between. Germline CDR1 and CDR2: SGHRS and YFSETQ. CDR3 residues: CASREGVNEQFF. The DNA of the CDR3 is TGCGCCAGCAGAGAAGGGGTCAATGAGCAGTTCTTC.

The chain couples TRBV7-9 to TRBJ2-7; TRBD1 matches 8 bases. Per germline, CDR1 SEHNR and CDR2 FQNEAQ (reference sequence). This CDR3 spans 16 amino acids. The J segment lost 1 base and the V segment lost 1 base, leaving 6 bases of the junction unmatched. The CDR3 DNA reads TGTGCCAGCAGCTTAGTTGAGCGGACAGGGTCCTACGAGCAGTACTTC. This gives the protein CASSLVERTGSYEQYF.

This CDR3 is CASSRAGGGAEQFF. CDR3 DNA sequence: TGTGCCAGCAGCCGGGCGGGAGGGGGTGCTGAGCAGTTCTTC. This chain uses TRBV14 with TRBJ2-1, with 9 bases identical to TRBD2. CDR1 SGHDN and CDR2 FVKESK come from the germline V gene. The CDR3 is 14 amino acids. The V segment lost 4 bases and the J segment 9 bases; nucleotides outside the gene matches: 7.

The chain has TRBV30 and TRBJ2-2, with TRBD2 as a possible D gene (5 bases). V lost 1 base and J lost 7, with 10 bases in between. This CDR3 is 13 amino acids long. Germline lookup yields CDR1 GTSNPN and CDR2 SVGIG (reference sequence). The CDR3 region has the DNA TGTGCCTGGAGTGGAATTGCGGGCGGGGAGCTGTTTTTT. Translated, it gives CAWSGIAGGELFF. Together with reference TRBV30 and TRBJ2-2, the CDR3 gives the full variable domain: SQTIHQWPATLVQPVGSPLSLECTVEGTSNPNLYWYRQAAGRGLQLLFYSVGIGQISSEVPQNLSASRPQDRQFILSSKKLLLSDSGFYLCAWSGIAGGELFFGEGSRLTVL.

The CDR3 nucleotides are TGTGCCAGCAGTCAACGACTCTATGGCTACACCTTC. Protein sequence: CASSQRLYGYTF. This rearrangement joins TRBV2 to TRBJ1-2; D remains ambiguous. The CDR3 covers 12 residues. The germline V gene has CDR1 SNHLY and CDR2 FYNNEI. The V and J ends lost 5 bases and 4 bases respectively, with 8 bases between them.

The rearrangement uses TRBV27 and TRBJ2-5; 10 bases agree with TRBD1. Near its end, the DNA agrees better with TRBJ2-7, so the J call may be wrong. Germline CDR1 reads MNHEY; CDR2 reads SMNVEV (reference sequence). The CDR3 contains 15 residues. In DNA form, the CDR3 reads TGTGCCAGCAGTTTAAGGACAGGGGGGAGGTACGAGCAGTACTTC. This codes for CASSLRTGGRYEQYF.

This clone was counted only a few times. V gene TRBV7-2 combines with J gene TRBJ1-3; no clear D gene. The CDR3 loop spans 16 amino acids. V was cut by 4 bases and J by 0 bases, with 13 bases left in between. Germline V gives CDR1 SGHTA, CDR2 FQGNSA. CDR3: CASSWAGEFSGNTIYF. CDR3 nucleotides: TGTGCCAGCAGCTGGGCCGGGGAATTCTCTGGAAACACCATATATTTT.